This passage covers 32 T cell receptor beta chains from one sample sequenced in a study of tissue T cells after allogeneic stem cell transplantation. Profiled with immunoSEQ multiplex PCR; TCRdb holds only in-frame clones, not every one. This sample yields some 7,000 clones, of which roughly 60% are seen a single time; 22% belongs to the top ten. Sequencing used duodenum tissue, obtained at autopsy. These receptor sequences come from a female donor at least 60 years old with lung cancer.

The chain uses TRBV6-1 and TRBJ2-5; 7 bases align to TRBD2. The CDR3 contains 17 residues. Germline V gene data show CDR1 as MNHNS and CDR2 as SASEGT. V dropped 1 base and J dropped 0; count of bases not matched to a gene: 8. The CDR3 spells CASSEGLSGRDQETQYF. The DNA of the CDR3 is TGTGCCAGCAGTGAAGGATTGTCAGGGAGGGACCAAGAGACCCAGTACTTC.

The chain uses TRBV11-2 and TRBJ2-2; D is ambiguous. Between the trimmed V and J ends, which lost 2 bases and 4 bases, there was a span of 11 bases. The CDR3 spans 15 residues. Germline V gene sequence: CDR1 SGHAT, CDR2 FQNNGV. The CDR3 nucleotides read TGTGCCAGCAGCTTAAGTTCTCGTCGCACCGGGGAGCTGTTTTTT. This translates into CASSLSSRRTGELFF.

The V call is TRBV2, the J call TRBJ1-1; D might be TRBD1 (5 bases). This CDR3 comprises 14 residues. V lost 4 bases and J 4 bases, leaving 13 bases between the germline ends. Germline V gene data show CDR1 as SNHLY and CDR2 as FYNNEI. The CDR3 region has the DNA TGTGCCAGCAGTGTTTCGTGGGGCGGCACTGAAGCTTTCTTT. It specifies CASSVSWGGTEAFF.

Judged by abundance, this clone is medium-sized (0.01 to 0.1%). J is TRBJ1-5 and V is TRBV20-1; 7 bases are shared with TRBD1. This CDR3 has 11 amino acids. V trimming: 3 bases; J trimming: 13 bases; junction bases outside the gene matches: 6. Germline CDR1 and CDR2: DFQATT and SNEGSKA (reference sequence). CDR3 DNA sequence: TGCAGTGCTAGTGTAGGGGACAGACAGCATTTT. Translated, it gives CSASVGDRQHF.

The genes are TRBV11-3 and TRBJ2-1, with TRBD2 matching over 8 bases. The CDR3 contains 13 residues. V shed 5 bases and J 10 bases; nucleotides not matched to a gene: 7. Germline CDR1 SGHNT, CDR2 YENEEA. The CDR3 loop is CASSTYERGEQFF. In DNA form, the CDR3 reads TGTGCCAGCAGCACTTACGAGCGGGGGGAGCAGTTCTTC.

J is TRBJ1-6 and V is TRBV11-3; D ambiguous. V was clipped by 3 bases and J by 2 bases, with 8 bases between them. Germline CDR1 SGHNT, CDR2 YENEEA. The CDR3 has 15 amino acids. The CDR3 nucleotides are TGTGCCAGCAGCTTCCGGTTCACCTATAATTCACCCCTCCACTTT. It codes for CASSFRFTYNSPLHF.

Relative to its sample, this clone is medium-sized. This chain links TRBV18 with TRBJ2-1; 7 bases are shared with TRBD2. Looked up from germline, CDR1 is KGHSH and CDR2 is LQKENI. The CDR3 totals 14 residues. V gave up 4 bases and J gave up 5 bases; unmatched junction bases: 5. The CDR3 loop reads CASSQGLSNNEQFF. In nucleotides, the CDR3 is TGTGCCAGCTCACAGGGACTATCAAACAATGAGCAGTTCTTC.

V gene TRBV7-2 combines with J gene TRBJ1-1, with no clear D. Germline-derived CDR1 and CDR2 are SGHTA and FQGNSA. The CDR3 extends over 14 amino acids. V lost 5 bases, J lost 4 bases, and 14 bases lay in between. CDR3 in amino acids: CASSPGGWTTEAFF. The CDR3 DNA reads TGTGCCAGCAGCCCAGGAGGGTGGACCACTGAAGCTTTCTTT.

This clone appeared a single time. V is TRBV19 and J is TRBJ2-7, with TRBD2 matching over 7 bases. Germline V CDR1 and CDR2: LNHDA, SQIVND (reference sequence). CDR3 length equals 13 residues. V lost 5 bases, J lost 0 bases, and 1 base stayed unmatched. The CDR3, as DNA: TGTGCCAGTAGTGGGGGGGGCTCCTACGAGCAGTACTTC. Translating it yields CASSGGGSYEQYF.

V is TRBV7-2 and J is TRBJ2-5; 9 bases agree with TRBD2. The CDR3 sequence is 15 residues long. The junction had 9 bases not matched to a gene; V was cut back by 5 bases and J by 5 bases. Looked up from germline, CDR1 is SGHTA and CDR2 is FQGNSA. CDR3 residues: CASSLAAGGKETQYF. DNA of the CDR3: TGTGCCAGCAGCCTCGCGGCGGGAGGGAAGGAGACCCAGTACTTC. The variable domain in full, completed from reference TRBV7-2 and TRBJ2-5, reads GAGVSQSPSNKVTEKGKDVELRCDPISGHTALYWYRQSLGQGLEFLIYFQGNSAPDKSGLPSDRFSAERTGGSVSTLTIQRTQQEDSAVYLCASSLAAGGKETQYFGPGTRLLVL.

This clone was seen a few times. The V gene is TRBV6-1, the J gene TRBJ1-2; D is unclear. CDR1 is MNHNS and CDR2 is SASEGT in the germline V gene. Trimming took off 0 bases at V and 4 bases at J, with 21 bases between the two ends. The CDR3 is 18 residues long. DNA for the CDR3: TGTGCCAGCAGTGAAGCGATCCTTGGCCATACTCCGGTCTATGGCTACACCTTC. This codes for CASSEAILGHTPVYGYTF.

In its sample, this clone is medium-sized. The chain carries TRBV7-9 and TRBJ2-3; a possible D gene is TRBD2 (6 bases). V was clipped by 2 bases and J by 5 bases, with 14 bases between them. CDR1 is SEHNR and CDR2 is FQNEAQ in the germline V gene (reference sequence). The length of the CDR3 is 15 residues. The CDR3, as DNA: TGTGCCAGCAGCTTACAAGCCGGGAGTGAAGATACGCAGTATTTT. It yields the protein CASSLQAGSEDTQYF.

The chain couples TRBV30 to TRBJ1-5; D is undetermined. V gave up 5 bases and J gave up 0 bases, with 5 bases separating them. The CDR3 contains 12 residues. In germline, CDR1 is GTSNPN, CDR2 SVGIG (reference sequence). CDR3 loop: CAWQVSNQPQHF. The CDR3 nucleotides are TGTGCCTGGCAGGTTAGCAATCAGCCCCAGCATTTT.

This clone has only a few counts. The V call is TRBV5-4, the J call TRBJ2-5; D is perhaps TRBD2 (6 bases). V shed 1 base and J shed 2 bases, with 18 bases lying between them. The CDR3 consists of 17 residues. Germline CDR1 reads SGHNT; CDR2 reads YYREEE (reference sequence). Written as DNA, the CDR3 is TGTGCCAGCAGCTTGACGTGGTTGGCGGGATTACAAGAGACCCAGTACTTC. It yields the protein CASSLTWLAGLQETQYF.

This chain joins TRBV5-4 and TRBJ2-1; 11 bases are a match to TRBD2. The CDR3 spans 15 residues. Germline V lookup: CDR1 SGHNT, CDR2 YYREEE (reference sequence). V lost 3 bases to trimming and J lost 2 bases; unmatched junction nucleotides: 1. This CDR3 reads CASSYSGRAYNEQFF. In nucleotides, the CDR3 is TGTGCCAGCAGCTATAGCGGGAGGGCCTACAATGAGCAGTTCTTC.

The table lists this clone with a few counts. The chain links TRBV5-1 to TRBJ2-1, with TRBD1 identical over 8 bases. V gave up 0 bases and J gave up 2 bases; unmatched junction bases: 7. This CDR3 is 17 amino acids long. CDR1 and CDR2 (germline): SGHRS, YFSETQ. The CDR3 loop is CASSLATGTGAYNEQFF. DNA of the CDR3: TGCGCCAGCAGCTTGGCCACGGGGACAGGAGCCTACAATGAGCAGTTCTTC.

The chain joins TRBV11-2 to TRBJ1-1; perhaps TRBD1 as D (5 bases). Germline V CDR1 and CDR2: SGHAT, FQNNGV. Trimming removed 7 bases at V and 0 bases at J, with 15 bases between. This CDR3 contains 15 residues. The CDR3: CASKRGGGMNTEAFF. In nucleotides, the CDR3 is TGTGCCAGCAAACGCGGGGGTGGGATGAACACTGAAGCTTTCTTT.

The sample holds a few counts of this clone. V usage is TRBV4-2 and J usage is TRBJ2-7, with D possibly called TRBD1 or TRBD2 (5 bases each). Germline CDR1 is LGHNA and CDR2 is YNFKEQ. This CDR3 contains 15 residues. Trimming removed 3 bases at V and 2 bases at J, with 14 bases between. The CDR3 sequence is CASSHPGTKTYEQYF. DNA of the CDR3: TGTGCCAGCAGCCACCCCGGGACCAAGACCTACGAGCAGTACTTC.

As concerns this clone: In this CDR3 the conserved last residue, phenylalanine or tryptophan, is missing, so a read error is likely. Because the CDR3's place on the DNA is in doubt, the DNA is left out and the CDR3 is given as listed by TCRdb. This rearrangement joins TRBV6-2 or TRBV6-3 to TRBJ2-3; TRBD2 is the table's D call and was not checked against the DNA. Germline V gene lookup returns CDR1 MNHEY and CDR2 SVGEGT. Both ends counted, the CDR3 spans 13 residues. This CDR3 is CASSYELAGGNAI.

The J gene is TRBJ2-7, the V gene TRBV3-1 (or the pseudogene TRBV3-2), with TRBD2 matching 12 bases. The CDR3 runs to 16 residues. From germline, CDR1 is LGHDT and CDR2 YNNKEL (reference sequence). Trimming cost V 5 bases and J 8 bases; bases outside gene matches: 13. The CDR3 nucleotides read TGTGCCAGCAGCGCGCATTCCACACTAGCGGGGGGAAAGCAGTACTTC. It encodes CASSAHSTLAGGKQYF.

DNA for the CDR3: TGTGCCAGCAGTGTTGGACAGGGGGCGGGGAACACTGAAGCTTTCTTT. Residues: CASSVGQGAGNTEAFF. V and J are TRBV6-1 and TRBJ1-1; 11 positions match TRBD1. Germline lookup yields CDR1 MNHNS and CDR2 SASEGT. This CDR3 region has 16 residues. The V and J ends lost 4 bases and 1 base, in that order; junction bases with no gene match: 5.

The V call is TRBV7-6, the J call TRBJ1-2; maybe TRBD1 (6 bases). Trimming shortened V by 0 bases and J by 6 bases, and 11 bases separated the two germline ends. Germline CDR1 SGHVS, CDR2 FNYEAQ. This CDR3 has 14 residues. The CDR3 DNA sequence: TGTGCCAGCAGCTTAGCCGGGACAACGAATGGCTACACCTTC. It encodes CASSLAGTTNGYTF. Filled out from reference TRBV7-6 and TRBJ1-2, the complete variable domain reads GAGVSQSPRYKVTKRGQDVALRCDPISGHVSLYWYRQALGQGPEFLTYFNYEAQQDKSGLPNDRFSAERPEGSISTLTIQRTEQRDSAMYRCASSLAGTTNGYTFGSGTRLTVV.

The chain joins TRBV5-1 to TRBJ1-2, with D tentatively TRBD1 (5 bases). Trimming shortened V by 2 bases and J by 3 bases, and 8 bases separated the two germline ends. Germline CDR1 and CDR2: SGHRS and YFSETQ. CDR3 length: 13 amino acids. The CDR3 coding sequence is TGCGCCAGCAGCTTCGGGGGGGACTATGGCTACACCTTC. It yields the protein CASSFGGDYGYTF.

The V and J genes are TRBV5-1 and TRBJ2-7; D is unclear. The V and J ends lost 0 bases and 7 bases respectively, with 14 bases between them. CDR3 size: 14 residues. Germline-derived CDR1 and CDR2 are SGHRS and YFSETQ. The CDR3 loop reads CASSLASTSVEQYF. CDR3 bases: TGCGCCAGCAGCTTGGCCAGCACCTCGGTTGAGCAGTACTTC.

The rearrangement links TRBV5-1 to TRBJ1-1, with D possibly being TRBD1 (6 bases). The V end lost 5 bases, the J end lost 1 base, and 15 bases lay between the germline ends. The germline V gene encodes CDR1 SGHRS and CDR2 YFSETQ. The CDR3 has 15 residues. CDR3 region: CASREILQGNTEAFF. CDR3 DNA sequence: TGCGCCAGCAGAGAGATACTACAGGGGAACACTGAAGCTTTCTTT.

This chain connects TRBV19 to TRBJ2-1; the D gene could be TRBD1 or TRBD2 (6 bases each). The CDR3 covers 14 residues. The V and J ends lost 10 bases and 8 bases respectively, with 21 bases between them. Germline V lookup: CDR1 LNHDA, CDR2 SQIVND (reference sequence). CDR3 DNA: TGTGCCACCTCCAATAGGGGGAGGTTTGATGAGCAGTTCTTC. Protein sequence: CATSNRGRFDEQFF. Together with reference TRBV19 and TRBJ2-1, the CDR3 gives the full variable domain: DGGITQSPKYLFRKEGQNVTLSCEQNLNHDAMYWYRQDPGQGLRLIYYSQIVNDFQKGDIAEGYSVSREKKESFPLTVTSAQKNPTAFYLCATSNRGRFDEQFFGPGTRLTVL.

The V call is TRBV25-1, the J call TRBJ1-6; a possible D gene is TRBD1 (5 bases). Looked up from germline, CDR1 is MGHDK and CDR2 is SYGVNS. V lost 4 bases and J lost 6, with 10 bases in between. CDR3 size: 14 residues. DNA of the CDR3: TGTGCCAGCAGTGCGTGGGGGGGTAATTCACCCCTCCACTTT. Protein product: CASSAWGGNSPLHF.

This clone was seen a handful of times. The chain is built from TRBV27 and TRBJ1-2; D not resolved. This CDR3 comprises 13 residues. The ends were cut back, 6 bases at V and 8 bases at J, with 16 bases in the middle. Germline V gene sequence: CDR1 MNHEY, CDR2 SMNVEV (reference sequence). Here the CDR3 DNA reads TGTGCCAGCAGCGAAGGCCCCCTTCGCGGCTACACCTTC. It specifies CASSEGPLRGYTF.

The chain is built from TRBV7-6 and TRBJ2-5; a weak D match, TRBD2 (7 bases). V was shortened by 2 bases and J by 2 bases, with 12 bases between the two germline ends. The CDR3 has 15 residues. Per the germline V gene, CDR1 is SGHVS and CDR2 is FNYEAQ. This chain's CDR3 is CASSLRGALQETQYF. The DNA for the CDR3 is TGTGCCAGCAGCTTACGGGGGGCCCTTCAAGAGACCCAGTACTTC.

Comments on this clone: The junction departs from germline at one end; a sequencing error may be responsible. This chain links TRBV6-5 with TRBJ1-2, with D perhaps TRBD1 (5 bases). CDR1 and CDR2 (germline): MNHEY, SVGAGI. The CDR3 covers 13 residues. DNA for the CDR3: TGTGCCACCAGTCGGACACGGAATTATGGCTACACCTTC. This encodes CATSRTRNYGYTF.

This clone showed up just a few times. V and J are TRBV11-3 and TRBJ2-1, with 7 bases identical to TRBD2. This CDR3 is built from 15 residues. The V gene end was trimmed by 5 bases and the J gene end by 2 bases; junction bases not matched to a gene: 6. The V gene's germline CDR1 is SGHNT and CDR2 YENEEA. The CDR3 region is CASSPRLAAYNEQFF. CDR3 nucleotides: TGTGCCAGCAGCCCCAGACTAGCAGCCTACAATGAGCAGTTCTTC. Using reference TRBV11-3 and TRBJ2-1 for the parts outside the CDR3, the full variable domain is EAGVVQSPRYKIIEKKQPVAFWCNPISGHNTLYWYLQNLGQGPELLIRYENEEAVDDSQLPKDRFSAERLKGVDSTLKIQPAELGDSAVYLCASSPRLAAYNEQFFGPGTRLTVL.

V and J are TRBV7-8 and TRBJ1-1, with a weak D call TRBD1 (5 bases). The germline V gene encodes CDR1 SGHVS and CDR2 FQNEAQ. Trimming left V 0 bases short and J 0 bases short, with 11 bases between. The CDR3 sequence is 16 residues long. Here the CDR3 DNA reads TGTGCCAGCAGCTTAGCCCTAGGGGAATTGAACACTGAAGCTTTCTTT. It specifies CASSLALGELNTEAFF.